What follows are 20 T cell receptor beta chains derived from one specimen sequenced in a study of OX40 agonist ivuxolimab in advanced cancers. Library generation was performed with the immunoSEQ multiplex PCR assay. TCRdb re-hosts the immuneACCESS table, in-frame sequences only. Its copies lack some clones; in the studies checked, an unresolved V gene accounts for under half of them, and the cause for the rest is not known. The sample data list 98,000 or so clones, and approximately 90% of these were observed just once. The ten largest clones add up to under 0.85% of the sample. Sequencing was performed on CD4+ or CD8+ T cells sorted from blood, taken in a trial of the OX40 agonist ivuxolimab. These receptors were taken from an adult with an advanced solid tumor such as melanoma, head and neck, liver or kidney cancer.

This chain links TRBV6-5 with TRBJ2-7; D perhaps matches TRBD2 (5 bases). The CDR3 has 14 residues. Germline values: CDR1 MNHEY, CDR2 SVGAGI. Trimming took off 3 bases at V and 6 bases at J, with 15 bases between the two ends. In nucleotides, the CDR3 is TGTGCCAGCAGTTATAGAGGGTTTAACGCCGAGCAGTACTTC. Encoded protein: CASSYRGFNAEQYF.

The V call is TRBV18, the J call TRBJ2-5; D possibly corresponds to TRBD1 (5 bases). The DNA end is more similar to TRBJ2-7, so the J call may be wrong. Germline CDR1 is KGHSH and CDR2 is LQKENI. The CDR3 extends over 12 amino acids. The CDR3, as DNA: TGTGCCAGCTCACCTGCCAGGGACGAGCAGTACTTC. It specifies CASSPARDEQYF.

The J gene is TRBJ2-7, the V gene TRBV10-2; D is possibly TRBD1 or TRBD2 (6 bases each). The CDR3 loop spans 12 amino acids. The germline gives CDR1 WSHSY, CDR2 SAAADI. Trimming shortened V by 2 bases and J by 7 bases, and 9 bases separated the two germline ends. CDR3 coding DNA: TGCGCCAGCAGTGAGATAGGGGGGGAGCAGTACTTC. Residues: CASSEIGGEQYF.

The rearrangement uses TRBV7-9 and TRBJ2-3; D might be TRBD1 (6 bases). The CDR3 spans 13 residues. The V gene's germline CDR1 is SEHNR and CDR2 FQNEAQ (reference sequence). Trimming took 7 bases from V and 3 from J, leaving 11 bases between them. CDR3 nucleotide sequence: TGTGCCAGCAACTGGGACACTACAGATACGCAGTATTTT. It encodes CASNWDTTDTQYF.

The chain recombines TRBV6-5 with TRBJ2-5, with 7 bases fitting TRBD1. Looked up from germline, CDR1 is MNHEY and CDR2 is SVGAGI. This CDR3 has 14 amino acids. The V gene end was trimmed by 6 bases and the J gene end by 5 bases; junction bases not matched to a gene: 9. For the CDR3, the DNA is TGTGCCAGCAGACTACAGGGGACAGCGGAGACCCAGTACTTC. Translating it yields CASRLQGTAETQYF.

The CDR3 sequence: CASSSTINEQYF. The CDR3 bases are TGTGCCAGCAGTTCTACGATCAACGAGCAGTACTTC. The chain carries TRBV6-6 and TRBJ2-7; D is uncertain. Germline V gene sequence: CDR1 MNHNY, CDR2 SVGAGI (reference sequence). The CDR3 covers 12 residues. Trimming took off 4 bases at V and 5 bases at J, with 9 bases between the two ends.

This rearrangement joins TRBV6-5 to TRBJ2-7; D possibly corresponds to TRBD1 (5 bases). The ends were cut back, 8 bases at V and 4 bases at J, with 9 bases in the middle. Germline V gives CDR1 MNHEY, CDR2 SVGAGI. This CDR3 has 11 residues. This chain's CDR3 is CASRTSYEQYF. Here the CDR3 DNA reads TGTGCCAGCCGGACATCTTACGAGCAGTACTTC.

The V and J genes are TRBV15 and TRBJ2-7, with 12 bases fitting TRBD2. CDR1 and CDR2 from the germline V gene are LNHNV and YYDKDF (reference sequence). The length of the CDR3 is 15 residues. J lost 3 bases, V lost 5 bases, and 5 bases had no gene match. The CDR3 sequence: CATSLAGGPSYEQYF. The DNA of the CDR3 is TGTGCCACCAGCCTAGCGGGAGGGCCGAGCTACGAGCAGTACTTC.

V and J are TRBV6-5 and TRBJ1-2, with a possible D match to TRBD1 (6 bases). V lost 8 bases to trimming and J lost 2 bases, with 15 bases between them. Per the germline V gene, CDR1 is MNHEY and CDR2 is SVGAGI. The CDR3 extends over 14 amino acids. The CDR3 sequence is CASSRGVMNYGYTF. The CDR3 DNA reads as TGTGCCAGCTCGAGGGGGGTGATGAACTATGGCTACACCTTC.

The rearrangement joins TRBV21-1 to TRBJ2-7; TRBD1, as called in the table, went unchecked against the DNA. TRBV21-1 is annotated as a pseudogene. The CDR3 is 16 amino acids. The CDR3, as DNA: TGTGCCAGCAGCGTCAGACAGGGCGTACCCCCCTACGAGCAGTACTTC. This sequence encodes CASSVRQGVPPYEQYF.

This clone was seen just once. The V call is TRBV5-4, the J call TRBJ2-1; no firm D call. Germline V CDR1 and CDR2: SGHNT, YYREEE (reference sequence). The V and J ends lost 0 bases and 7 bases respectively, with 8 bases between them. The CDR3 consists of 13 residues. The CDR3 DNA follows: TGTGCCAGCAGCTTGGGGCAGCGTAATGAGCAGTTCTTC. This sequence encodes CASSLGQRNEQFF.

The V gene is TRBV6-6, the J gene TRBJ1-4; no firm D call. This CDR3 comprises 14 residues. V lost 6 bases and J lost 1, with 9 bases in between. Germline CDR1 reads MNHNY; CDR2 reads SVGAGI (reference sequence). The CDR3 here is CASSEHLTNEKLFF. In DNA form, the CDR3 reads TGTGCCAGCAGCGAACACCTAACTAATGAAAAACTGTTTTTT.

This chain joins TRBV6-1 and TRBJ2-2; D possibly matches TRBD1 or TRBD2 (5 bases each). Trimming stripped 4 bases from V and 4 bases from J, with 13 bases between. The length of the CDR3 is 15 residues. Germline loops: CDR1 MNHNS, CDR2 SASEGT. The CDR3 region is CASSGSRAGTGELFF. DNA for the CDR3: TGTGCCAGCAGTGGATCCAGGGCGGGCACCGGGGAGCTGTTTTTT.

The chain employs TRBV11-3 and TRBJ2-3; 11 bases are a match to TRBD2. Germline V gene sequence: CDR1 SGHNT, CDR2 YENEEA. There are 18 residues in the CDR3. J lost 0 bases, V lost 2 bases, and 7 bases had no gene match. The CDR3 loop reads CASSLRATSGTSTDTQYF. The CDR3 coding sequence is TGTGCCAGCAGCTTAAGGGCGACTAGCGGGACCAGCACAGATACGCAGTATTTT.

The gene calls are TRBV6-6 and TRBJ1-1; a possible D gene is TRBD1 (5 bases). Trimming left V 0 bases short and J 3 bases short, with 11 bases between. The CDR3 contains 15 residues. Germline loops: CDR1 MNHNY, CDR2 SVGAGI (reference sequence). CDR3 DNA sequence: TGTGCCAGCAGTTACTCAGGGACTGGTGACACTGAAGCTTTCTTT. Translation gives CASSYSGTGDTEAFF.

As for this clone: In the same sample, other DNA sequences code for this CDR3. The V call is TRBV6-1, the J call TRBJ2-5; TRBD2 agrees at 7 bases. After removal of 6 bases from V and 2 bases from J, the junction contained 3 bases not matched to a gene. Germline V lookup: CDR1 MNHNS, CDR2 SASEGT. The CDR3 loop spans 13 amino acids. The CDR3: CASSGGSQETQYF. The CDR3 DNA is TGTGCCAGCAGCGGCGGGAGTCAAGAGACCCAGTACTTC.

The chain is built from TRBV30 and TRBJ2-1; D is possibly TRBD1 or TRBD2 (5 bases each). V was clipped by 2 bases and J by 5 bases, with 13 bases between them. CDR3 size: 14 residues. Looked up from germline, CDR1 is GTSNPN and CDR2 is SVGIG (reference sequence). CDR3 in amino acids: CAWSFGTADNEQFF. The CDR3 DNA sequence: TGTGCCTGGAGTTTCGGGACCGCAGACAATGAGCAGTTCTTC. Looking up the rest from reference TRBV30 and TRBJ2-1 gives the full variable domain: SQTIHQWPATLVQPVGSPLSLECTVEGTSNPNLYWYRQAAGRGLQLLFYSVGIGQISSEVPQNLSASRPQDRQFILSSKKLLLSDSGFYLCAWSFGTADNEQFFGPGTRLTVL.

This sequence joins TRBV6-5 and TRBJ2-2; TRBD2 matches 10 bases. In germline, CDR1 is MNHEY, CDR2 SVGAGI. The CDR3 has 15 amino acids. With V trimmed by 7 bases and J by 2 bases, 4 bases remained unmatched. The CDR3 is CASNLAGGNTGELFF. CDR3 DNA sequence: TGTGCCAGCAACTTAGCGGGGGGTAACACCGGGGAGCTGTTTTTT.

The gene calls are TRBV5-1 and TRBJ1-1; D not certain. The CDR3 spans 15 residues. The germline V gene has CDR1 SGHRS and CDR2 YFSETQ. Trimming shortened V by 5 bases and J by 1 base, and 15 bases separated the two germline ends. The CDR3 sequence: CASSPIGRRNTEAFF. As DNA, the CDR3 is TGCGCCAGCAGTCCTATCGGAAGGCGGAACACTGAAGCTTTCTTT.

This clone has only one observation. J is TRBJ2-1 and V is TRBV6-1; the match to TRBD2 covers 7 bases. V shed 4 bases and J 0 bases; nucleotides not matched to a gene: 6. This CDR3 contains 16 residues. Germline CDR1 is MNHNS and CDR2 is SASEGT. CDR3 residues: CASSAGGGPSYNEQFF. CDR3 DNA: TGTGCCAGCAGTGCTGGGGGGGGACCCTCCTACAATGAGCAGTTCTTC.